The clone carrying this T cell receptor (beta chain) was recorded many times. Per germline, CDR1 SNHLY and CDR2 FYNNEI. The CDR3 loop spans 16 amino acids. Trimming cost V 2 bases and J 6 bases, with 19 bases left between them. Treatment noted: PENTA 11 planned treatment interruption arm or continuous ART arm. Cryopreserved PBMC samples required at least 5 million viable cells. These data come from a study of HIV-infected children after antiretroviral therapy interruption. Study-wide background: Interruption-arm sampling covered weeks 0, 12, interruption end (24 or 48), and about 3 years post-study.

Unique molecular identifiers were included in an RNA-based 3' RACE TCR library. TCRdb analysed the 3' RACE reads with MiXCR anew, one entry per CDR3 protein. The repertoire holds 90,000 or so distinct CDR3 sequences, with roughly 6.4% as singletons. The V and J genes are TRBV2 and TRBJ1-2; D possibly corresponds to TRBD1 (6 bases). This receptor was obtained from a pool of human donors with HIV. Sequenced here: CD45RA+ CD4+ T cells from PBMCs, pooled from several time points, sampled from a donor given antiretroviral therapy, either interrupted or continuous. Subset meaning: naive CD4+ CD45RA+ CD45RO- T cells. The CDR3 here is CASSETEPFGQHGYTF. The CDR3 bases are TGTGCCAGCAGTGAAACTGAACCCTTCGGACAGCATGGCTACACCTTC.